This passage covers 20 T cell receptor beta chains from one sample sequenced in a study of somatic mutations in cytotoxic T cells in rheumatoid arthritis. TCRdb's copy holds only in-frame clones and misses some; the assay was immunoSEQ multiplex PCR. The table lists some 17,000 clones, roughly 79% of them singletons. Specimen: CD8+ T cells sorted from blood. The source is an adult with rheumatoid arthritis.

A few counts support this clone. The chain has TRBV4-1 and TRBJ1-1; 8 bases fit TRBD1. Germline V lookup: CDR1 MGHRA, CDR2 YSYEKL. The CDR3 is 16 amino acids. After removal of 4 bases from V and 5 bases from J, the junction contained 12 bases not matched to a gene. CDR3 protein: CASSPTLGQGRTEAFF. The CDR3 nucleotides read TGCGCCAGCAGCCCTACTCTTGGACAGGGAAGGACTGAAGCTTTCTTT.

This chain joins TRBV4-1 and TRBJ2-3, with D hard to call. The V and J ends lost 1 base and 2 bases respectively, with 4 bases between them. The CDR3 has 13 amino acids. CDR1 and CDR2 (germline): MGHRA, YSYEKL. CDR3 DNA sequence: TGCGCCAGCAGCCAAGTTTTCACAGATACGCAGTATTTT. Residues: CASSQVFTDTQYF.

The chain carries TRBV15 and TRBJ2-3; a weak D match, TRBD2 (7 bases). This CDR3 contains 17 residues. Trimming removed 6 bases from V and 2 bases from J, with 21 bases in between. Germline lookup yields CDR1 LNHNV and CDR2 YYDKDF (reference sequence). Here the CDR3 DNA reads TGTGCCACCAGTACCCAGTCGTGGCGGGGGCCCACAGATACGCAGTATTTT. The encoded protein is CATSTQSWRGPTDTQYF. The complete variable domain, with remaining parts taken from reference TRBV15 and TRBJ2-3, reads DAMVIQNPRYQVTQFGKPVTLSCSQTLNHNVMYWYQQKSSQAPKLLFHYYDKDFNNEADTPDNFQSRRPNTSFCFLDIRSPGLGDTAMYLCATSTQSWRGPTDTQYFGPGTRLTVL.

The rearrangement links TRBV19 to TRBJ2-1; 10 bases match TRBD2. Germline CDR1 and CDR2: LNHDA and SQIVND (reference sequence). With 1 base clipped from V and 5 bases from J, the junction kept 20 bases outside the gene matches. The CDR3 is made up of 21 amino acids. In nucleotides, the CDR3 is TGTGCCAGTAGTATAGTTTACTTTCAGGCACTAGCGGGGATCCACAACAATGAGCAGTTCTTC. It translates to CASSIVYFQALAGIHNNEQFF.

The chain has TRBV6-4 and TRBJ2-2, with a possible D match to TRBD1 (6 bases). Germline CDR1 is MRHNA and CDR2 is SNTAGT. With 3 bases removed from V and 11 bases from J, the gap between germline ends came to 13 bases. The CDR3 runs 13 residues. CDR3 nucleotide sequence: TGTGCCAGCAGTGAAGGGGGAGCCCAAGAGCTGTTTTTT. Protein: CASSEGGAQELFF.

The rearrangement uses TRBV9 and TRBJ2-5, with D perhaps given as TRBD1 or TRBD2 (5 bases each). V lost 6 bases and J 1 base, leaving 13 bases between the germline ends. Germline V gene data show CDR1 as SGDLS and CDR2 as YYNGEE. The CDR3 is made up of 14 amino acids. Here the CDR3 reads CASNPGRFQETQYF. In DNA form, the CDR3 reads TGTGCCAGCAACCCGGGGCGGTTCCAAGAGACCCAGTACTTC.

The V gene is TRBV4-1, the J gene TRBJ1-5, with TRBD1 as a possible D gene (5 bases). The CDR3 totals 13 residues. Germline-derived CDR1 and CDR2 are MGHRA and YSYEKL. Trimming removed 5 bases at V and 3 bases at J, with 8 bases between. CDR3 nucleotides: TGCGCCAGCAGCGTGGGGGTCAATCAGCCCCAGCATTTT. Translating it yields CASSVGVNQPQHF.

V gene TRBV19 combines with J gene TRBJ1-1; perhaps TRBD1 as D (5 bases). Germline assignment: CDR1 LNHDA and CDR2 SQIVND (reference sequence). There are 13 residues in the CDR3. The V end was cut by 9 bases, the J end by 0 bases, with 11 bases between. The DNA for the CDR3 is TGTGCCAGCAGGGAGGGGTTGAACACTGAAGCTTTCTTT. Translated: CASREGLNTEAFF. The full variable domain, with the rest looked up from reference TRBV19 and TRBJ1-1, is DGGITQSPKYLFRKEGQNVTLSCEQNLNHDAMYWYRQDPGQGLRLIYYSQIVNDFQKGDIAEGYSVSREKKESFPLTVTSAQKNPTAFYLCASREGLNTEAFFGQGTRLTVV.

V usage is TRBV28 and J usage is TRBJ1-5, with D hard to call. V was clipped by 3 bases and J by 7 bases, with 13 bases between them. This CDR3 has 14 amino acids. Per the germline V gene, CDR1 is MDHEN and CDR2 is SYDVKM. The CDR3 here is CASSFGEGVQPQHF. DNA for the CDR3: TGTGCCAGCAGTTTCGGTGAGGGCGTCCAGCCCCAGCATTTT. The full variable domain, completed using reference TRBV28 and TRBJ1-5, is DVKVTQSSRYLVKRTGEKVFLECVQDMDHENMFWYRQDPGLGLRLIYFSYDVKMKEKGDIPEGYSVSREKKERFSLILESASTNQTSMYLCASSFGEGVQPQHFGDGTRLSIL.

The genes are TRBV30 and TRBJ2-7; D not certain. The V end was cut by 0 bases, the J end by 3 bases, with 12 bases between. CDR1 is GTSNPN, CDR2 SVGIG, per germline (reference sequence). The CDR3 extends over 14 amino acids. DNA for the CDR3: TGTGCCTGGAGTGTTGAATATCAAGACTACGAGCAGTACTTC. Translating it yields CAWSVEYQDYEQYF.

This clone is medium-sized. The rearrangement joins TRBV27 to TRBJ2-6; D may be TRBD2 (5 bases). V was clipped by 6 bases and J by 1 base, with 13 bases between them. CDR1 MNHEY and CDR2 SMNVEV come from the germline V gene (reference sequence). The CDR3 sequence is 16 residues long. The CDR3 loop reads CASRGLESSGANVLTF. In DNA form, the CDR3 reads TGTGCCAGCAGAGGACTGGAATCGTCTGGGGCCAACGTCCTGACTTTC.

The CDR3 bases are TGTGCCAGCAGCCTCCTGACCCATACGCAGTATTTT. Amino acid sequence: CASSLLTHTQYF. V and J are TRBV7-9 and TRBJ2-3, with D hard to call. Germline values: CDR1 SEHNR, CDR2 FQNEAQ (reference sequence). V gave up 5 bases and J gave up 7 bases, with 10 bases separating them. The CDR3 contains 12 residues. Full variable domain (rest looked up from reference TRBV7-9 and TRBJ2-3): DTGVSQNPRHKITKRGQNVTFRCDPISEHNRLYWYRQTLGQGPEFLTYFQNEAQLEKSRLLSDRFSAERPKGSFSTLEIQRTEQGDSAMYLCASSLLTHTQYFGPGTRLTVL.

This clone was counted between two and nine times. The chain uses TRBV7-9 and TRBJ2-1; D uncertain. The CDR3 contains 12 residues. The V gene's germline CDR1 is SEHNR and CDR2 FQNEAQ (reference sequence). V lost 4 bases and J 4 bases, leaving 5 bases between the germline ends. CDR3 in amino acids: CASSSMYNEQFF. The DNA for the CDR3 is TGTGCCAGCAGCTCCATGTACAATGAGCAGTTCTTC.

The CDR3 coding sequence is TGTGCCAGCAGCTTTAAAAGGGCGCGAGATACGCAGTATTTT. Translating it yields CASSFKRARDTQYF. The rearrangement joins TRBV5-6 to TRBJ2-3; no clear D. Germline V CDR1 and CDR2: SGHDT, YYEEEE. V lost 2 bases to trimming and J lost 5 bases, with 12 bases between them. The CDR3 has 14 residues.

The rearrangement links TRBV11-3 to TRBJ2-1, with 8 positions matching TRBD1. The CDR3 is 14 amino acids. CDR1 and CDR2 (germline): SGHNT, YENEEA. Trimming took 5 bases from V and 5 from J; bases not matched to a gene: 5. CDR3 DNA: TGTGCCAGCAGCCGCTGGACAGGGAACAATGAGCAGTTCTTC. It translates to CASSRWTGNNEQFF.

The rearrangement uses TRBV25-1 and TRBJ1-5; 7 bases fit TRBD1. The CDR3 consists of 17 residues. Germline-derived CDR1 and CDR2 are MGHDK and SYGVNS. J gave up 0 bases and V 5 bases, and 10 bases lay outside the gene matches. As DNA, the CDR3 is TGTGCCAGCAGTTCCGGGACAGAAAGAAATAGCAATCAGCCCCAGCATTTT. Translated: CASSSGTERNSNQPQHF.

V gene TRBV27 combines with J gene TRBJ2-3, with a weak D call TRBD1 (5 bases). Germline CDR1 MNHEY, CDR2 SMNVEV (reference sequence). The ends were cut back, 0 bases at V and 3 bases at J, with 10 bases in the middle. This CDR3 is built from 15 residues. CDR3 nucleotide sequence: TGTGCCAGCAGTTTATCGAGTGCAGGGACAGATACGCAGTATTTT. Its translation: CASSLSSAGTDTQYF.

CDR3 bases: TGTGCCAGCAGCTCCAAGGTTTCGGGCTCCTACAATGAGCAGTTCTTC. It is translated as CASSSKVSGSYNEQFF. The chain combines TRBV7-8 with TRBJ2-1, with D hard to call. The CDR3 contains 16 residues. The germline V and J ends were trimmed by 4 bases and 0 bases, with 13 bases remaining between them. Germline CDR1 and CDR2: SGHVS and FQNEAQ.

The chain employs TRBV7-8 and TRBJ1-1, with 8 bases identical to TRBD1. The CDR3 consists of 15 residues. CDR1 SGHVS and CDR2 FQNEAQ come from the germline V gene. The trim removed 5 bases at V and 0 bases at J, leaving 5 bases unmatched. The CDR3 here is CASSPRTGMNTEAFF. DNA of the CDR3: TGTGCCAGCAGCCCCAGGACAGGGATGAACACTGAAGCTTTCTTT.

V is TRBV19 and J is TRBJ1-2; D is unclear. The CDR3 length is 14 residues. CDR1 and CDR2 from the germline V gene are LNHDA and SQIVND (reference sequence). Trimming left V 1 base short and J 2 bases short, with 8 bases between. Written as DNA, the CDR3 is TGTGCCAGTAGTATAGGGCAGAACAACTATGGCTACACCTTC. Its protein product is CASSIGQNNYGYTF.